The rows below give T cell receptor beta chains drawn from one sample of a study of molecular identifiers for immune sequencing clone quantification. TCRdb re-called the PCR reads through MiXCR, storing one row per CDR3 protein. The sample includes more than 450,000 distinct CDR3 sequences, over 20% of them seen just once. Sequencing was carried out using naive CD8+ T cells from blood, with Jurkat cell RNA spiked in. The receptors derive from a human donor in good health. Some libraries in this study had Jurkat cell RNA spiked in. The conserved cysteine and the conserved F or W are not part of the CDR3 here.

v_call: TRBV29-1
j_call: TRBJ1-1
cdr3_aa: SVIEREAF

v_call: TRBV14
j_call: TRBJ1-2
cdr3_aa: ASSPWTGSLYGYT

v_call: TRBV4-1
j_call: TRBJ2-2
cdr3_aa: ASSQAPQANTGELF

v_call: TRBV5-1
j_call: TRBJ2-2
cdr3_aa: ASSPVGGNTGELF

v_call: TRBV6-5
j_call: TRBJ2-2
cdr3_aa: ASSYFDGELF

v_call: TRBV5-5
j_call: TRBJ2-7
cdr3_aa: ASSFRDAREQY

v_call: TRBV10-3
j_call: TRBJ2-1
cdr3_aa: AISESGTGAYNEQF

v_call: TRBV6-2/TRBV6-3
j_call: TRBJ2-7
cdr3_aa: ASNDYGHEQY

v_call: TRBV27
j_call: TRBJ1-1
cdr3_aa: ASSLSLPRDMNTEAF

v_call: TRBV7-6
j_call: TRBJ2-1
cdr3_aa: ASSREAASSYNEQF

v_call: TRBV10-3
j_call: TRBJ2-5
cdr3_aa: AISEPGSYQETQY

v_call: TRBV5-1
j_call: TRBJ1-1
cdr3_aa: ASRSTNTEAF

v_call: TRBV7-9
j_call: TRBJ1-2
cdr3_aa: ASSFLYGDGYGYT

v_call: TRBV27
j_call: TRBJ2-1
cdr3_aa: ASSDGTGGYNEQF

v_call: TRBV19
j_call: TRBJ2-6
cdr3_aa: ASTPTAWAGANVLT

v_call: TRBV9
j_call: TRBJ1-5
cdr3_aa: ASTPGEGNQPQH

v_call: TRBV5-1
j_call: TRBJ2-7
cdr3_aa: ASSMTGESDYEQY

v_call: TRBV2
j_call: TRBJ1-5
cdr3_aa: ASSEAGYSNQPQH

v_call: TRBV6-5
j_call: TRBJ1-1
cdr3_aa: ASSYSATSTEAF

v_call: TRBV7-9
j_call: TRBJ1-1
cdr3_aa: ASSSSTGGPEAF

v_call: TRBV7-3
j_call: TRBJ1-4
cdr3_aa: ASSPAPGTTYNEKLF

v_call: TRBV6-5
j_call: TRBJ2-3
cdr3_aa: ASSSDKQLPTDTQY

v_call: TRBV7-9
j_call: TRBJ2-3
cdr3_aa: ASSLAPAGSTDTQY

v_call: TRBV5-4
j_call: TRBJ2-3
cdr3_aa: ASSFKDRARDTQY

v_call: TRBV7-9
j_call: TRBJ2-7
cdr3_aa: ASSSGLSAYEQY

v_call: TRBV7-9
j_call: NA
cdr3_aa: ASSFVVEQF

v_call: TRBV4-1
j_call: TRBJ2-1
cdr3_aa: ASSQLWGQGSVLEQF

v_call: TRBV4-3
j_call: TRBJ2-7
cdr3_aa: ASSQDRGVPSEQY

v_call: TRBV29-1
j_call: TRBJ2-1
cdr3_aa: SAEGSRGLF

v_call: TRBV27
j_call: TRBJ2-2
cdr3_aa: ASSFHSQGLRELF

v_call: TRBV7-9
j_call: TRBJ1-1
cdr3_aa: ASSLVPGGDTEAF

v_call: TRBV24-1
j_call: TRBJ2-3
cdr3_aa: ATSASFEYGTDTQY

v_call: TRBV20-1
j_call: TRBJ2-7
cdr3_aa: SARPLADLRDYEQY

v_call: TRBV5-6
j_call: TRBJ2-7
cdr3_aa: ASSFGGPTYEQY

v_call: TRBV27
j_call: TRBJ2-3
cdr3_aa: VSSSEYSSDTQY

v_call: TRBV28
j_call: TRBJ2-7
cdr3_aa: ASAYSYEQY

v_call: TRBV29-1
j_call: TRBJ2-7
cdr3_aa: SVEDPGSSYEQY

v_call: TRBV4-3
j_call: TRBJ1-3
cdr3_aa: ASSQDGRGHGNTIY

v_call: TRBV12-3/TRBV12-4
j_call: TRBJ2-4
cdr3_aa: ASSLGVRSNIQY

v_call: TRBV20-1
j_call: TRBJ2-7
cdr3_aa: SARLVSRDEQY

v_call: TRBV6-2/TRBV6-3
j_call: TRBJ1-2
cdr3_aa: ASSSGHYYGYT

v_call: TRBV14
j_call: TRBJ2-5
cdr3_aa: ASSQNIQETRY

v_call: TRBV3-1
j_call: TRBJ2-3
cdr3_aa: ASSQTGKPDTQC

v_call: TRBV4-1
j_call: TRBJ1-1
cdr3_aa: ASSQTGTTEAF

v_call: TRBV6-2/TRBV6-3
j_call: TRBJ2-2
cdr3_aa: ASSFLSGLTGELF

v_call: TRBV29-1
j_call: TRBJ1-4
cdr3_aa: SAQSYGATNKKLF

v_call: TRBV27
j_call: TRBJ1-1
cdr3_aa: ASTPIGYGSTEAF

v_call: TRBV27
j_call: TRBJ2-5
cdr3_aa: ASRPGLAIETQY

v_call: TRBV12-3/TRBV12-4
j_call: TRBJ1-2
cdr3_aa: ASSFGFSPANYGYT

v_call: TRBV2
j_call: TRBJ2-7
cdr3_aa: ASIRGTGNHEQY

v_call: TRBV13
j_call: TRBJ2-7
cdr3_aa: ASSLGGLVDEQY

v_call: TRBV5-4
j_call: TRBJ1-5
cdr3_aa: ASSYGPGSQPQR

v_call: TRBV6-2/TRBV6-3
j_call: TRBJ2-7
cdr3_aa: ASRSPRDRVREQY